One and the same sample provided the 27 T cell receptor beta chains below, sequenced in a study of blood T cell repertoires in COVID-19. Profiling relied on immunoSEQ multiplex PCR, and the TCRdb table lists in-frame clones only, not all of them. The sample records approximately 150,000 clones, approximately 86% being singletons. Sequencing input: peripheral blood. The receptors were gathered from a woman in her fifties or sixties with acute or convalescent COVID-19.

V and J are TRBV5-4 and TRBJ2-3; 9 bases map to TRBD2. V shed 5 bases, J shed 0 bases, and the junction held 1 base outside the gene matches. This CDR3 contains 14 residues. The germline V gene encodes CDR1 SGHNT and CDR2 YYREEE (reference sequence). As DNA, the CDR3 is TGTGCCAGCAGTCTAGCGGGGAGCACAGATACGCAGTATTTT. Translated, it gives CASSLAGSTDTQYF.

This chain links TRBV25-1 with TRBJ2-2; 7 nucleotides align to TRBD1. CDR1 and CDR2 (germline): MGHDK, SYGVNS. CDR3 size: 15 residues. Trimming removed 4 bases from V and 2 bases from J; junction bases left unmatched: 4. The CDR3 loop reads CASSVGTVNTGELFF. The CDR3 coding sequence is TGTGCCAGCAGTGTTGGGACAGTAAACACCGGGGAGCTGTTTTTT.

The genes are TRBV4-1 and TRBJ1-5; D call uncertain. The CDR3 is made up of 15 amino acids. The V end was cut by 0 bases, the J end by 3 bases, with 9 bases between. The germline V gene has CDR1 MGHRA and CDR2 YSYEKL. The CDR3 is CASSQDSTDNQPQHF. The DNA for the CDR3 is TGCGCCAGCAGCCAAGATAGCACCGACAATCAGCCCCAGCATTTT.

V usage is TRBV7-9 and J usage is TRBJ2-3, with 8 nucleotides matching TRBD2. V trimming: 2 bases; J trimming: 3 bases; junction bases outside the gene matches: 7. The CDR3 contains 16 residues. The germline CDR1 and CDR2 sequences are SEHNR and FQNEAQ (reference sequence). The CDR3 DNA follows: TGTGCCAGCAGCTTATATACGGGAGGGCCGACAGATACGCAGTATTTT. Its protein is CASSLYTGGPTDTQYF.

The V call is TRBV30, the J call TRBJ1-2, with D perhaps matching TRBD1 (6 bases). V was shortened by 1 base and J by 4 bases, with 10 bases between the two germline ends. This CDR3 is built from 13 residues. Looked up from germline, CDR1 is GTSNPN and CDR2 is SVGIG (reference sequence). CDR3: CAWSGGGAYGYTF. The CDR3 bases are TGTGCCTGGAGTGGGGGGGGCGCCTATGGCTACACCTTC.

The chain combines TRBV19 with TRBJ2-3; D uncertain. Germline assignment: CDR1 LNHDA and CDR2 SQIVND (reference sequence). The CDR3 runs 17 residues. V shed 7 bases and J shed 0 bases, with 20 bases lying between them. The CDR3 nucleotides are TGTGCCAGTAAACCGCGTCTAGTCCCGACTAGCACAGATACGCAGTATTTT. The encoded protein is CASKPRLVPTSTDTQYF.

Details on this clone: This same CDR3 is encoded by further DNA sequences in the sample. The chain employs TRBV5-5 and TRBJ1-5; D remains ambiguous. This CDR3 is 15 amino acids long. V lost 0 bases and J lost 0, with 7 bases in between. Germline V CDR1 and CDR2: SGHKS, YYEKEE (reference sequence). CDR3 in amino acids: CASSLAGYSNQPQHF. The DNA of the CDR3 is TGTGCCAGCAGCTTGGCGGGATATAGCAATCAGCCCCAGCATTTT.

CDR3 nucleotide sequence: TGTGCCAGCAGCTTAGAGTTGGAGGCGGGGGCTTCGGGAAACACCATATATTTT. Its translation is CASSLELEAGASGNTIYF. The chain carries TRBV11-2 and TRBJ1-3, with D tentatively TRBD1 (6 bases). The CDR3 sequence is 18 residues long. Trimming cost V 0 bases and J 4 bases, with 19 bases left between them. Per germline, CDR1 SGHAT and CDR2 FQNNGV.

In this sample, this clone turned up once. V and J are TRBV4-1 and TRBJ1-1; 8 nucleotides align to TRBD1. Losses at the gene ends were 4 bases for V and 1 base for J; bases not matched to a gene: 8. The CDR3 has 16 residues. The V gene's germline CDR1 is MGHRA and CDR2 YSYEKL. Written as DNA, the CDR3 is TGCGCCAGCAGCCCCCACGGACAGGGATCGAACACTGAAGCTTTCTTT. It translates to CASSPHGQGSNTEAFF.

This chain connects TRBV15 to TRBJ1-6; a weak D match, TRBD1 (5 bases). CDR1 and CDR2 (germline): LNHNV, YYDKDF (reference sequence). V lost 0 bases to trimming and J lost 0 bases, with 6 bases between them. This CDR3 has 16 amino acids. The CDR3, as DNA: TGTGCCACCAGCAGAGAGGGGGGCTCCTATAATTCACCCCTCCACTTT. Protein product: CATSREGGSYNSPLHF.

This chain links TRBV18 with TRBJ2-1, with 11 bases matching TRBD1. The CDR3 has 14 residues. Germline lookup yields CDR1 KGHSH and CDR2 LQKENI. J gave up 6 bases and V 4 bases, and 2 bases lay outside the gene matches. The chain's CDR3 is CASSLGTGGNEQFF. In DNA, the CDR3 is TGTGCCAGCTCACTTGGGACAGGGGGCAATGAGCAGTTCTTC.

The chain joins TRBV19 to TRBJ2-3, with D possibly matching TRBD2 (6 bases). Trimming left V 5 bases short and J 6 bases short, with 15 bases between. Germline CDR1 is LNHDA and CDR2 is SQIVND (reference sequence). The CDR3 has 14 residues. This chain's CDR3 is CASSLQRAADTQYF. DNA of the CDR3: TGTGCCAGTAGTCTACAGCGGGCCGCGGATACGCAGTATTTT.

The chain joins TRBV5-1 to TRBJ1-1; 7 bases agree with TRBD1. This CDR3 is built from 15 residues. Germline trimming cut 4 bases from V and 5 bases from J; bases unmatched to any gene: 11. CDR1 SGHRS and CDR2 YFSETQ come from the germline V gene. The chain's CDR3 is CASSRQTGDWTEAFF. The CDR3 nucleotides are TGCGCCAGCAGCAGACAAACAGGGGATTGGACTGAAGCTTTCTTT. The complete variable domain, with remaining parts taken from reference TRBV5-1 and TRBJ1-1, reads KAGVTQTPRYLIKTRGQQVTLSCSPISGHRSVSWYQQTPGQGLQFLFEYFSETQRNKGNFPGRFSGRQFSNSRSEMNVSTLELGDSALYLCASSRQTGDWTEAFFGQGTRLTVV.

The V and J genes are TRBV5-1 and TRBJ2-3; possibly TRBD1 for D (6 bases). V lost 0 bases and J 3 bases, leaving 11 bases between the germline ends. Germline V gene data show CDR1 as SGHRS and CDR2 as YFSETQ. The CDR3 consists of 15 residues. The CDR3 here is CASSLVGGVTDTQYF. The CDR3 coding sequence is TGCGCCAGCAGCTTGGTAGGGGGAGTGACAGATACGCAGTATTTT. Using reference TRBV5-1 and TRBJ2-3 for the parts outside the CDR3, the full variable domain is KAGVTQTPRYLIKTRGQQVTLSCSPISGHRSVSWYQQTPGQGLQFLFEYFSETQRNKGNFPGRFSGRQFSNSRSEMNVSTLELGDSALYLCASSLVGGVTDTQYFGPGTRLTVL.

The chain is built from TRBV10-3 and TRBJ1-5; the match to TRBD1 covers 9 bases. From germline, CDR1 is ENHRY and CDR2 SYGVKD. This CDR3 region has 15 residues. V dropped 10 bases and J dropped 2; count of bases not matched to a gene: 9. The CDR3 spells CATRDTGGGNQPQHF. CDR3 in DNA: TGTGCCACCCGGGACACAGGGGGCGGCAATCAGCCCCAGCATTTT.

The V gene is TRBV3-1 (or the pseudogene TRBV3-2), the J gene TRBJ2-1; TRBD1 matches at 10 bases. V gave up 1 base and J gave up 6 bases; unmatched junction bases: 3. Looked up from germline, CDR1 is LGHDT and CDR2 is YNNKEL (reference sequence). This CDR3 spans 15 amino acids. CDR3 residues: CASSQAGTGVNEQFF. CDR3 nucleotide sequence: TGTGCCAGCAGCCAAGCCGGGACAGGGGTCAATGAGCAGTTCTTC.

This clone came up once. The V gene is TRBV4-1, the J gene TRBJ1-2, with a tentative D call TRBD1 (5 bases). V was clipped by 0 bases and J by 7 bases, with 15 bases between them. The germline V gene encodes CDR1 MGHRA and CDR2 YSYEKL. This CDR3 has 15 amino acids. The CDR3 DNA reads as TGCGCCAGCAGCCAAGATAGTCGGGGGGGGTTTGGCTACACCTTC. This sequence encodes CASSQDSRGGFGYTF.

The J gene is TRBJ2-3, the V gene TRBV27; 7 nucleotides match TRBD2. Trimming cost V 3 bases and J 1 base; bases outside gene matches: 4. Germline V CDR1 and CDR2: MNHEY, SMNVEV (reference sequence). The CDR3 runs to 15 residues. The CDR3 DNA reads TGTGCCAGCAGTTTGGGTCGGGGGGGCACAGATACGCAGTATTTT. It translates to CASSLGRGGTDTQYF.

This clone was observed once. The rearrangement joins TRBV5-6 to TRBJ2-5; 13 bases align to TRBD2. V was clipped by 4 bases and J by 5 bases; unmatched bases: 5. CDR1 is SGHDT and CDR2 is YYEEEE in the germline V gene. This CDR3 comprises 15 residues. The CDR3, as DNA: TGTGCCAGCAGCCTGGGACTAGCGGGAACGGAGACCCAGTACTTC. Translation: CASSLGLAGTETQYF.

The J gene is TRBJ2-3, the V gene TRBV9; 9 nucleotides align to TRBD2. V trimming: 3 bases; J trimming: 2 bases; junction bases outside the gene matches: 16. Germline values: CDR1 SGDLS, CDR2 YYNGEE. This CDR3 has 19 amino acids. The CDR3 protein is CASSATGTSRRYSTDTQYF. In nucleotides, the CDR3 is TGTGCCAGCAGCGCCACCGGGACTAGCAGACGGTATTCCACAGATACGCAGTATTTT.

The table lists this clone with a few counts. The chain recombines TRBV5-1 with TRBJ2-7; a weak D match, TRBD1 (7 bases). The germline V and J ends were trimmed by 4 bases and 1 base, with 21 bases remaining between them. CDR1 and CDR2 (germline): SGHRS, YFSETQ. This CDR3 has 17 amino acids. In DNA, the CDR3 is TGCGCCAGCAGCACGGGGTTCCAGACAGGGACTTCCTACGAGCAGTACTTC. Residues: CASSTGFQTGTSYEQYF.

The J gene is TRBJ1-5, the V gene TRBV19; TRBD1 matches 9 bases. This CDR3 has 15 amino acids. The ends lost 5 bases at V and 3 bases at J; junction bases unmatched: 5. Looked up from germline, CDR1 is LNHDA and CDR2 is SQIVND (reference sequence). The CDR3 loop is CASSSRDRDNQPQHF. For the CDR3, the DNA is TGTGCCAGTAGTTCCCGGGACAGGGACAATCAGCCCCAGCATTTT.

V and J are TRBV5-4 and TRBJ2-7; TRBD1 agrees at 9 bases. In germline, CDR1 is SGHNT, CDR2 YYREEE (reference sequence). V trimming: 3 bases; J trimming: 5 bases; junction bases outside the gene matches: 9. This CDR3 comprises 15 residues. CDR3 coding DNA: TGTGCCAGCAGCTCGCCGGGACAGGGTAACGACGAGCAGTACTTC. Its protein is CASSSPGQGNDEQYF.

CDR3 amino acids: CASSPVGGTEAFF. The CDR3 bases are TGTGCCAGCTCACCTGTGGGGGGAACTGAAGCTTTCTTT. V and J are TRBV18 and TRBJ1-1; tentative D call: TRBD1 (5 bases). This CDR3 spans 13 amino acids. CDR1 KGHSH and CDR2 LQKENI come from the germline V gene. V dropped 3 bases and J dropped 5 bases, with 10 bases sitting between them.

Worth noting for this clone: This sample includes further DNA sequences coding for the same CDR3. The chain recombines TRBV5-1 with TRBJ1-4, with 7 bases that match TRBD1. J lost 7 bases, V lost 0 bases, and 3 bases had no gene match. The CDR3 sequence is 14 residues long. CDR1 SGHRS and CDR2 YFSETQ come from the germline V gene. DNA for the CDR3: TGCGCCAGCAGCTTGGGACAGGGTGGTGAAAAACTGTTTTTT. Protein sequence: CASSLGQGGEKLFF.

This chain connects TRBV19 to TRBJ1-2; D is unclear. Germline lookup yields CDR1 LNHDA and CDR2 SQIVND (reference sequence). CDR3 size: 15 residues. Trimming shortened V by 7 bases and J by 4 bases, and 19 bases separated the two germline ends. CDR3 bases: TGTGCCAGTACCCTCGGACTGGTTCGAATCTATGGCTACACCTTC. Protein product: CASTLGLVRIYGYTF.

The table lists this clone with a count of one. The chain uses TRBV9 and TRBJ2-1, with TRBD2 identical over 8 bases. Germline CDR1 and CDR2: SGDLS and YYNGEE. The CDR3 runs to 16 residues. V gave up 0 bases and J gave up 5 bases; unmatched junction bases: 7. CDR3 region: CASSVEGAGVNNEQFF. CDR3 DNA: TGTGCCAGCAGCGTAGAAGGAGCGGGAGTAAACAATGAGCAGTTCTTC.